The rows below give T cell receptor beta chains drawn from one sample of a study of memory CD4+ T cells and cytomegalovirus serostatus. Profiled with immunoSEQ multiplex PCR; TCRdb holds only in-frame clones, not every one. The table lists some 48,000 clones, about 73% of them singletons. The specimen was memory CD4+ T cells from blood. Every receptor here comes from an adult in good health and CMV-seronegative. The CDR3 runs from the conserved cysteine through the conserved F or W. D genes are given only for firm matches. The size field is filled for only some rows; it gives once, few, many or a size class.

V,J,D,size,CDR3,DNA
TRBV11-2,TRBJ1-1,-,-,CASSLGGRRDTEAFF,TGTGCCAGCAGCTTAGGGGGGCGGAGGGACACTGAAGCTTTCTTT
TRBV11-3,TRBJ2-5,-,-,CASSLGYSAQETQYF,TGTGCCAGCAGCTTAGGGTACAGTGCCCAAGAGACCCAGTACTTC
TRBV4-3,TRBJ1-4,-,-,CASSQEGGVNEKLFF,TGCGCCAGCAGCCAAGAGGGAGGAGTTAATGAAAAACTGTTTTTT
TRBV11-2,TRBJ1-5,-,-,CASSLGLGANQPQHF,TGTGCCAGCAGCTTAGGCTTGGGGGCAAATCAGCCCCAGCATTTT
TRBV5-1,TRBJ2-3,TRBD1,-,CASSLAAGGADTQYF,TGCGCCAGCAGCTTGGCGGCAGGGGGTGCAGATACGCAGTATTTT
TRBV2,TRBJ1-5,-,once,CASSANFGNQPQHF,TGTGCCAGCAGTGCGAACTTCGGCAATCAGCCCCAGCATTTT
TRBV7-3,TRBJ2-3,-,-,CASSFQDSTQYF,TGTGCCAGCAGCTTCCAGGACAGTACGCAGTATTTT
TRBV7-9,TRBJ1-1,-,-,CASSLDLLPRAFF,TGTGCCAGCAGCTTAGACCTTCTCCCCCGGGCTTTCTTT
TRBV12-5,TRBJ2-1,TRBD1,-,CASGLGQFNEQFF,TGTGCTAGTGGCCTGGGACAGTTTAATGAGCAGTTCTTC
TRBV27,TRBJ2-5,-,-,CASSFRASQETQYF,TGTGCCAGCAGTTTTCGGGCCAGTCAAGAGACCCAGTACTTC
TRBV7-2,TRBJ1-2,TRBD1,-,CASSLPGTVGYTF,TGTGCCAGCAGCTTACCCGGGACAGTCGGCTACACCTTC
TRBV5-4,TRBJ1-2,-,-,CASSLGAGNYGYTF,TGTGCCAGCAGCTTGGGCGCAGGGAACTATGGCTACACCTTC
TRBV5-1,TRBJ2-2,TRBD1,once,CASSPRTGGPGGELFF,TGCGCCAGCAGCCCTCGGACAGGGGGCCCAGGCGGGGAGCTGTTTTTT
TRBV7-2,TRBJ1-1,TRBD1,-,CASSLARGTVEAFF,TGTGCCAGCAGCTTAGCGAGAGGGACAGTTGAAGCTTTCTTT
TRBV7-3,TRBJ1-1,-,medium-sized,CASSLTQYTEAFF,TGTGCCAGCAGCTTAACACAGTACACTGAAGCTTTCTTT
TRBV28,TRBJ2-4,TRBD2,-,CASSSHPGSGGEPRNIQYF,TGTGCCAGCAGTTCCCACCCGGGATCGGGGGGAGAGCCGCGAAACATTCAGTACTTC
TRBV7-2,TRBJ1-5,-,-,CASSVDRGGQPQHF,TGTGCCAGCAGCGTGGACAGAGGGGGTCAGCCCCAGCATTTT
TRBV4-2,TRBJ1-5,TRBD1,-,CASSRLRQGGQPQHF,TGTGCCAGCAGCCGCCTTAGACAGGGGGGGCAGCCCCAGCATTTT
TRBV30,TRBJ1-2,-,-,CAWSVARAGYTF,TGTGCCTGGAGTGTGGCCCGAGCCGGCTACACCTTC
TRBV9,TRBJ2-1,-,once,CASNRQGNHNEQFF,TGTGCCAGCAACCGTCAGGGGAATCACAATGAGCAGTTCTTC
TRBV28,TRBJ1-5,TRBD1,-,CASILGGQGNQPQHF,TGTGCCAGCATCCTAGGAGGACAGGGCAATCAGCCCCAGCATTTT
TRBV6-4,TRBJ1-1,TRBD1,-,CASKLDRGGTEAFF,TGTGCCAGCAAATTGGACAGGGGTGGGACTGAAGCTTTCTTT
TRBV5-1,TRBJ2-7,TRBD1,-,CASSLGDSSYEQYF,TGCGCCAGCAGCTTAGGGGACAGCTCCTACGAGCAGTACTTC
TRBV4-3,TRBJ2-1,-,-,CASSPVGGGKNYNEQFF,TGCGCCAGCAGCCCTGTTGGGGGGGGCAAGAATTACAATGAGCAGTTCTTC
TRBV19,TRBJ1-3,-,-,CSTKGVGNTIYF,TGTTCCACCAAAGGGGTTGGAAACACCATATATTTT
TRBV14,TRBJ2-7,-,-,CASSQVGYPSYEQYF,TGTGCCAGCAGCCAAGTTGGGTACCCTTCCTACGAGCAGTACTTC
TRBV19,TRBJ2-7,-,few,CASSIATPPGPYEQYF,TGTGCCAGTAGTATAGCTACTCCCCCCGGCCCCTACGAGCAGTACTTC
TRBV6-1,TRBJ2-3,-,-,CASIGPPNTQYF,TGTGCCAGCATCGGACCGCCGAATACGCAGTATTTT
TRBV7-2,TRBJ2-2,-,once,CASSPDPGGELFF,TGTGCCAGCAGCCCCGACCCTGGCGGGGAGCTGTTTTTT
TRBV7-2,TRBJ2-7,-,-,CASSPKTYEQYF,TGTGCCAGCAGCCCCAAGACCTACGAGCAGTACTTC
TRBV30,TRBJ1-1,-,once,CAWSRRPFTEAFF,TGTGCCTGGAGTAGGAGACCGTTCACTGAAGCTTTCTTT
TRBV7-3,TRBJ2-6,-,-,CASSPGSGANVLTF,TGTGCCAGCAGCCCCGGGTCTGGGGCCAACGTCCTGACTTTC
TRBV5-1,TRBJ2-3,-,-,CASSRLAGLTDTQYF,TGCGCCAGCAGCCGTCTCGCGGGACTCACAGATACGCAGTATTTT
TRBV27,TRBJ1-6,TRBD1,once,CASSFQQGAANSPLHF,TGTGCCAGCAGTTTTCAGCAGGGGGCCGCCAATTCACCCCTCCACTTT
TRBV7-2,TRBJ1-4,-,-,CASSFGEKLFF,TGTGCCAGCAGCTTTGGGGAGAAACTGTTTTTT
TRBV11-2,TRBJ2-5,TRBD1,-,CASSSQDRVWMTQYF,TGTGCCAGCAGCTCGCAGGACAGGGTCTGGATGACCCAGTACTTC
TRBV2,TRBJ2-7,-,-,CASSKQQLNSYEQYF,TGTGCCAGCAGCAAGCAGCAGTTGAACTCCTACGAGCAGTACTTC
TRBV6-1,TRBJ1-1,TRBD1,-,CASSETGGLPDTEAFF,TGTGCCAGCAGTGAAACAGGGGGTTTACCGGACACTGAAGCTTTCTTT
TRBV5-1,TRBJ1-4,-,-,CASGGQNSNEKLFF,TGCGCCAGCGGTGGACAGAACTCCAATGAAAAACTGTTTTTT
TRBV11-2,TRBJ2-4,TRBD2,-,CASSLAAGGINIQYF,TGTGCCAGCAGCTTAGCCGCGGGGGGGATAAACATTCAGTACTTC
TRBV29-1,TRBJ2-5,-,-,CSVGLETQYF,TGCAGCGTTGGCCTGGAGACCCAGTACTTC
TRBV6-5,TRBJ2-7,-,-,CASSRYDSPYEQYF,TGTGCCAGCAGCCGCTACGACAGTCCCTACGAGCAGTACTTC
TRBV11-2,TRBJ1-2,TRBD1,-,CASSLVDRGYGYTF,TGTGCCAGCAGCTTAGTCGACAGGGGGTATGGCTACACCTTC
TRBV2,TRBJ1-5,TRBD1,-,CASRAGGHQPQHF,TGTGCCAGCCGAGCAGGGGGCCATCAGCCCCAGCATTTT
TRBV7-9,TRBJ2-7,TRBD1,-,CASSYPGTAGYEQYF,TGTGCCAGCAGCTATCCCGGGACAGCCGGTTACGAGCAGTACTTC
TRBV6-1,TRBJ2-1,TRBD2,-,CASSDGTSGNNEQFF,TGTGCCAGCAGTGACGGGACTAGCGGGAACAATGAGCAGTTCTTC
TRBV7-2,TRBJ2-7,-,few,CASSLGPQGWEQYF,TGTGCCAGCAGCTTAGGACCCCAGGGTTGGGAGCAGTACTTC
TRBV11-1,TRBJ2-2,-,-,CASSLVPGELFF,TGTGCCAGCAGCTTAGTTCCCGGGGAGCTGTTTTTT
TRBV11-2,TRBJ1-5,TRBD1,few,CASSLGTGNQPQHF,TGTGCCAGCAGCTTAGGGACAGGTAATCAGCCCCAGCATTTT
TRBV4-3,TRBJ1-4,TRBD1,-,CASSQKGAGNEKLFF,TGCGCCAGCAGCCAGAAGGGGGCCGGGAATGAAAAACTGTTTTTT
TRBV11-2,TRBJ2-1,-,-,CASSLGSRYNEQFF,TGTGCCAGCAGCTTAGGATCACGGTACAATGAGCAGTTCTTC
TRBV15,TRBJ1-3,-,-,CATRDTRSGNTIYF,TGTGCCACCAGGGACACCCGGTCTGGAAACACCATATATTTT
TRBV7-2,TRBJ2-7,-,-,CASSLVALYEQYF,TGTGCCAGCAGCTTAGTGGCACTCTACGAGCAGTACTTC